One and the same sample provided the 27 T cell receptor beta chains below, sequenced in a study of T cells in Graves' hyperthyroidism and ophthalmopathy. Amplified regions were TCR beta CDR3 sequences from RNA transcripts. A set of HTBI primers served as the primers for a first-round RT-PCR of the TCR CDR3. TCRdb called the multiplex PCR reads again in MiXCR, with one record for every CDR3 protein. The sample holds roughly 530,000 distinct CDR3 sequences; roughly 17% are singletons and the top ten take 17%. The sequenced sample consisted of blood. Receptors originate from a woman in her late teens or twenties with Graves' ophthalmopathy.

At least ten counts were recorded for this clonotype. This rearrangement joins TRBV6-2 or TRBV6-3 to TRBJ1-1; D unclear. V lost 6 bases, J lost 0 bases, and 8 bases lay in between. CDR3 length: 13 residues. The germline V gene has CDR1 MNHEY and CDR2 SVGEGT. As DNA, the CDR3 is TGTGCCAGCAGCTATACAGTGAACACTGAAGCTTTCTTT. Translated: CASSYTVNTEAFF.

This clonotype was observed many times. This rearrangement joins TRBV15 to TRBJ2-3; perhaps D is TRBD1 or TRBD2 (6 bases each). Trimming took 2 bases from V and 4 from J, leaving 16 bases between them. Germline V gene lookup returns CDR1 LNHNV and CDR2 YYDKDF (reference sequence). The CDR3 is made up of 16 amino acids. For the CDR3, the DNA is TGTGCCACCAGCAGACCAACGGGGGCGGGACCAGATACGCAGTATTTT. Protein product: CATSRPTGAGPDTQYF.

In this sample, this clonotype turned up a few times. The V call is TRBV10-3, the J call TRBJ1-2; D unclear. The V and J ends lost 4 bases and 4 bases respectively, with 10 bases between them. The germline gives CDR1 ENHRY, CDR2 SYGVKD. This CDR3 is 13 amino acids long. The CDR3 DNA follows: TGTGCCATCAGTGCCTCGTCCCCCTATGGCTACACCTTC. Its translation: CAISASSPYGYTF.

This clonotype has a handful of counts. This sequence joins TRBV28 and TRBJ2-7; no definite D call. Between the trimmed V and J ends, which lost 8 bases and 1 base, there was a span of 15 bases. Germline V gene sequence: CDR1 MDHEN, CDR2 SYDVKM. This CDR3 contains 14 residues. The CDR3 bases are TGTGCCAGCTCTAAACCGGACGGGTCCTACGAGCAGTACTTC. Protein: CASSKPDGSYEQYF.

The chain combines TRBV9 with TRBJ2-7; D is uncertain. CDR3 size: 13 residues. The germline V and J ends were trimmed by 0 bases and 4 bases, with 8 bases remaining between them. CDR1 SGDLS and CDR2 YYNGEE come from the germline V gene. The CDR3 DNA is TGTGCCAGCAGCGTAGCCCCCGGATACGAGCAGTACTTC. This encodes CASSVAPGYEQYF.

The chain is built from TRBV5-1 and TRBJ2-5, with 14 nucleotides matching TRBD2. Germline V gene data show CDR1 as SGHRS and CDR2 as YFSETQ. The CDR3 contains 17 residues. The junction had 6 bases not matched to a gene; V was cut back by 3 bases and J by 2 bases. The DNA for the CDR3 is TGCGCCAGCAGCTCGGGACTAGCGGGGGACGGACAAGAGACCCAGTACTTC. Translation gives CASSSGLAGDGQETQYF.

This clonotype was picked up many times. The genes are TRBV7-3 and TRBJ1-1, with D unclear. Trimming shortened V by 4 bases and J by 1 base, and 7 bases separated the two germline ends. The CDR3 has 13 amino acids. From germline, CDR1 is SGHTA and CDR2 FQGTGA. CDR3 protein: CASSWARNTEAFF. In DNA, the CDR3 is TGTGCCAGCAGCTGGGCGAGGAACACTGAAGCTTTCTTT.

This clonotype has ten or more counts. The V gene is TRBV20-1, the J gene TRBJ2-3; TRBD2 aligns across 13 bases. This CDR3 comprises 15 residues. V lost 6 bases, J lost 4 bases, and 7 bases stayed unmatched. Germline CDR1 is DFQATT and CDR2 is SNEGSKA (reference sequence). CDR3 sequence (DNA): TGCAGTGCCCTGACTAGCGGGGGGTACGCAGATACGCAGTATTTT. Amino acid sequence: CSALTSGGYADTQYF.

The chain carries TRBV6-1 and TRBJ2-1; D gene ambiguous. Germline CDR1 and CDR2: MNHNS and SASEGT. V gave up 2 bases and J gave up 7 bases, with 9 bases separating them. CDR3 length equals 13 residues. CDR3: CASSEPLSNEQFF. CDR3 in DNA: TGTGCCAGCAGTGAACCTCTATCTAATGAGCAGTTCTTC.

V usage is TRBV5-1 and J usage is TRBJ1-6; D remains unclear. V was shortened by 4 bases and J by 0 bases, with 14 bases between the two germline ends. The germline V gene has CDR1 SGHRS and CDR2 YFSETQ. This CDR3 is built from 17 residues. CDR3 DNA sequence: TGCGCCAGCAGCCCTTGGACGGTGCGCTCCTATAATTCACCCCTCCACTTT. Its protein product is CASSPWTVRSYNSPLHF.

The chain's CDR3 is CASSQGKFRRGEQYF. The CDR3 coding sequence is TGTGCCAGCAGCCAAGGGAAGTTCCGCCGGGGCGAGCAGTACTTC. This chain joins TRBV3-1 and TRBJ2-7, with D perhaps matching TRBD2 (5 bases). There are 15 residues in the CDR3. Trimming removed 1 base from V and 6 bases from J, with 16 bases in between. Germline loops: CDR1 LGHDT, CDR2 YNNKEL (reference sequence).

Notes on this clonotype: A much larger clone differs from this one at a single base, so this may be a read error. V gene TRBV12-3 or TRBV12-4 combines with J gene TRBJ1-2; 10 bases agree with TRBD1. CDR3 length equals 14 residues. The CDR3 DNA reads TGTGCCAGCGGTCGACAGGGGGCCCTGGGAGGCTACATCTTC. Protein: CASGRQGALGGYIF.

DNA of the CDR3: TGTGCCAGCAGTAAACGACAGGATCAAGAGACCCAGTACTTC. This codes for CASSKRQDQETQYF. The gene calls are TRBV28 and TRBJ2-5; weak D call: TRBD1 (6 bases). Germline V gives CDR1 MDHEN, CDR2 SYDVKM. CDR3 length: 14 residues. The V end was cut by 5 bases, the J end by 2 bases, with 12 bases between.

This clonotype has a handful of counts. The rearrangement joins TRBV5-5 to TRBJ2-6; D is uncertain. The germline gives CDR1 SGHKS, CDR2 YYEKEE (reference sequence). The CDR3 sequence is 15 residues long. The V end lost 6 bases, the J end lost 0 bases, and 10 bases lay between the germline ends. The CDR3 DNA sequence: TGTGCCAGCACACCTTGGGACTCTGGGGCCAACGTCCTGACTTTC. Translating gives CASTPWDSGANVLTF.

The V call is TRBV20-1, the J call TRBJ2-7; no firm D call. The CDR3 runs 13 residues. Trimming cost V 1 base and J 0 bases, with 7 bases left between them. Germline CDR1 and CDR2: DFQATT and SNEGSKA (reference sequence). CDR3 loop: CSARATSSYEQYF. Here the CDR3 DNA reads TGCAGTGCTAGAGCGACCAGCTCCTACGAGCAGTACTTC.

This clonotype came up many times. The chain uses TRBV27 and TRBJ2-7; weak D call: TRBD1 (6 bases). This CDR3 region has 15 residues. The V end was cut by 6 bases, the J end by 1 base, with 16 bases between. CDR1 MNHEY and CDR2 SMNVEV come from the germline V gene (reference sequence). DNA of the CDR3: TGTGCCAGCAGCTTGACCACCGGACAGTCCTACGAGCAGTACTTC. Amino acid sequence: CASSLTTGQSYEQYF.

V gene TRBV9 combines with J gene TRBJ2-3; D possibly uses TRBD1 or TRBD2 (5 bases each). The V and J ends lost 0 bases and 13 bases respectively, with 18 bases between them. CDR3 length equals 14 residues. Germline loops: CDR1 SGDLS, CDR2 YYNGEE. The CDR3 protein is CASSVEVLVREKYF. The CDR3 region has the DNA TGTGCCAGCAGCGTAGAGGTCCTAGTCAGGGAGAAGTATTTT.

In this sample, this clonotype turned up many times. Sequence at one end of the junction differs from germline and may be a read error. The CDR3 coding sequence is TGCAGTGCGAGAGGGTTTGGCTCCTACAATGAGCAGTTCTTC. It is translated as CSARGFGSYNEQFF. The V and J genes are TRBV20-1 and TRBJ2-1; weak D call: TRBD2 (5 bases). Germline-derived CDR1 and CDR2 are DFQATT and SNEGSKA (reference sequence). The CDR3 length is 14 residues.

Regarding this clonotype: A much larger clone lies one base from this, so it may be a read error. This chain links TRBV5-1 with TRBJ2-2, with 12 bases matching TRBD2. The CDR3 is made up of 16 amino acids. Germline lookup yields CDR1 SGHRS and CDR2 YFSETQ. The CDR3 DNA is TGTGCCAGCAGCCCACTAGCGGGAGGAGCAACCGGGGAGCTGTCTTTT. Its translation is CASSPLAGGATGELSF.

This chain uses TRBV2 with TRBJ2-2; TRBD2 is a possible D gene (6 bases). CDR3 length equals 19 residues. Germline CDR1 reads SNHLY; CDR2 reads FYNNEI. The V end was cut by 6 bases, the J end by 8 bases, with 31 bases between. CDR3 nucleotide sequence: TGTGCCAGCAGCCCTATTCCAATTAGCGGAATCCCCACCGGAGGGGAGCTGTTTTTT. Translation: CASSPIPISGIPTGGELFF.

This clonotype has only a few counts. The genes are TRBV6-2 or TRBV6-3 and TRBJ1-2; no firm D call. The ends were cut back, 4 bases at V and 7 bases at J, with 13 bases in the middle. Looked up from germline, CDR1 is MNHEY and CDR2 is SVGEGT. The CDR3 runs 13 residues. CDR3 residues: CASSSPTWRGYTF. For the CDR3, the DNA is TGTGCCAGCAGTTCTCCGACCTGGCGTGGCTACACCTTC.

This clonotype came up a few times. The J gene is TRBJ1-3, the V gene TRBV4-1; weak D call: TRBD1 (6 bases). The germline gives CDR1 MGHRA, CDR2 YSYEKL. The CDR3 runs 16 residues. The V and J ends lost 4 bases and 0 bases respectively, with 13 bases between them. CDR3 amino acids: CASSPGGQTSGNTIYF. The CDR3 DNA reads as TGCGCCAGCAGCCCCGGAGGACAGACCTCTGGAAACACCATATATTTT.

Only a few counts were recorded for this clonotype. J is TRBJ2-2 and V is TRBV10-3, with TRBD2 identical over 11 bases. V shed 6 bases, J shed 2 bases, and the junction held 2 bases outside the gene matches. The CDR3 length is 15 residues. Germline assignment: CDR1 ENHRY and CDR2 SYGVKD. The CDR3 sequence: CAIRGTSGNTGELFF. Here the CDR3 DNA reads TGTGCCATCAGGGGGACTAGCGGAAACACCGGGGAGCTGTTTTTT.

At least ten counts were recorded for this clonotype. The chain uses TRBV24-1 and TRBJ1-2, with D uncertain. The CDR3 has 14 residues. CDR1 and CDR2 (germline): KGHDR, SFDVKD. Trimming cost V 2 bases and J 8 bases, with 14 bases left between them. CDR3 in DNA: TGTGCCACCAGTGATTCCCACCGGGGAGGAGGCTACACCTTC. The encoded protein is CATSDSHRGGGYTF.

This clonotype was recorded at least ten times. The junction and the germline gene differ at one end; a read error may be behind it. The CDR3 spells CASSFWGLAGINYNKQFF. CDR3 DNA: TGTGCCAGCAGTTTTTGGGGACTAGCGGGAATTAATTACAATAAGCAGTTCTTC. The rearrangement uses TRBV28 and TRBJ2-1; 13 bases map to TRBD2. The length of the CDR3 is 18 residues. Germline V gene sequence: CDR1 MDHEN, CDR2 SYDVKM.

The chain joins TRBV9 to TRBJ1-3, with D unclear. V lost 5 bases and J lost 0, with 6 bases in between. CDR1 and CDR2 from the germline V gene are SGDLS and YYNGEE. CDR3 length: 13 residues. The CDR3 sequence is CASRPLSGNTIYF. CDR3 coding DNA: TGTGCCAGCAGACCCCTCTCTGGAAACACCATATATTTT.

Many counts were recorded for this clonotype. The rearrangement uses TRBV13 and TRBJ1-2; D is undetermined. The CDR3 is made up of 15 amino acids. Trimming pared 2 bases from V and 5 bases from J, leaving 15 bases between. Germline CDR1 and CDR2: PRHDT and FYEKMQ (reference sequence). The CDR3 loop reads CASSLQQDIRYGYTF. The CDR3 nucleotides read TGTGCCAGCAGCTTACAGCAGGATATACGGTATGGCTACACCTTC.